Only a few counts were recorded for the clone carrying this TCR beta chain. Method: immunoSEQ multiplex PCR; TCRdb's copy keeps in-frame clones and lacks some. This table holds 45,000 to 65,000 clones, roughly 91% found once. This entry is derived from a study of blood T cell repertoires in COVID-19. The CDR3 contains 13 residues. CDR1 is LNHDA, CDR2 SQIVND, per germline (reference sequence). V was pared by 2 bases and J by 6 bases, with 9 bases between. This chain joins TRBV19 and TRBJ2-3; D gene unclear. The origin of this receptor is a human donor in a cohort sampled during active COVID-19. The sequencing sample was made of peripheral blood. CDR3 sequence reads: CASSIILEDTQYF. Written as DNA, the CDR3 is TGTGCCAGTAGTATAATTCTGGAGGATACGCAGTATTTT.